This is a list of T cell receptor beta chains from one sample in a study of blood T cell repertoires in COVID-19. Here immunoSEQ multiplex PCR was the method, and the copy in TCRdb shows in-frame clones only, minus some. Of 150,000 to 200,000 clones listed, 89% are singletons. Sequences were obtained from PBMCs or T cells enriched from blood (not recorded which). Receptors were obtained from a young woman who had recovered from COVID-19. Each CDR3 is given with its conserved first and last residue. The D gene is left open where the match is weak. Size is stated for part of the rows, as once, few or many counts, or as a class when the clone is expanded.

CDR3aa	CDR3nt	v_gene	abundance	d_gene	j_gene
CASSPTGGGYGYTF	TGCGCCAGCAGCCCGACAGGGGGAGGATATGGCTACACCTTC	TRBV5-1	-	TRBD1	TRBJ1-2
CASTGTGGPHEQFF	TGTGCCAGCACAGGAACGGGAGGGCCGCATGAGCAGTTCTTC	TRBV27	-	TRBD2	TRBJ2-1
CASSLTGPSTDTQYF	TGTGCCAGCAGCCTAACAGGGCCGAGCACAGATACGCAGTATTTT	TRBV5-5	few	-	TRBJ2-3
CASSVDGTDNSPLHF	TGTGCCAGCAGCGTAGATGGGACAGATAATTCACCCCTCCACTTT	TRBV9	-	TRBD1	TRBJ1-6
CAVSKGEGLYEQYF	TGTGCCGTCTCGAAGGGGGAGGGTTTGTACGAGCAGTACTTC	TRBV10-3	once	-	TRBJ2-7
CASSTPGQGEKLFF	TGCGCCAGCAGCACCCCGGGACAGGGTGAAAAACTGTTTTTT	TRBV5-1	-	TRBD1	TRBJ1-4
CASSLRGGITDTQYF	TGCGCCAGCAGCCTCCGGGGGGGCATCACAGATACGCAGTATTTT	TRBV5-1	-	TRBD2	TRBJ2-3
CAWGLGDTGELFF	TGTGCCTGGGGACTAGGCGACACCGGGGAGCTGTTTTTT	TRBV30	-	TRBD2	TRBJ2-2
CASSLRDGIYEQYF	TGTGCCAGCAGCTTGCGGGACGGGATCTACGAGCAGTACTTC	TRBV11-2	-	-	TRBJ2-7
CASSYSSLADNYNEQFF	TGTGCCAGCAGTTACTCGAGTCTAGCGGACAACTACAATGAGCAGTTCTTC	TRBV6-2/TRBV6-3	-	TRBD2	TRBJ2-1
CASSSGQGYGYTF	TGTGCCAGCAGTTCGGGACAGGGATATGGCTACACCTTC	TRBV12-3/TRBV12-4	once	TRBD1	TRBJ1-2
CASSSKSGTSRSNEQFF	TGTGCCAGCAGCTCGAAATCAGGGACTAGCAGGAGCAATGAGCAGTTCTTC	TRBV7-9	-	TRBD2	TRBJ2-1
CASSIASGYQPQHF	TGTGCCAGTAGTATCGCTTCAGGGTATCAGCCCCAGCATTTT	TRBV19	-	-	TRBJ1-5
CASSLVGGTEAFF	TGTGCCAGCAGTTTAGTAGGGGGCACTGAAGCTTTCTTT	TRBV27	-	-	TRBJ1-1
CASSPVMVTGELFF	TGTGCCAGCAGTCCGGTGATGGTAACCGGGGAGCTGTTTTTT	TRBV28	-	-	TRBJ2-2
CASSQASAMTGRYEQYF	TGTGCCAGCAGCCAAGCTTCCGCCATGACAGGTCGATACGAGCAGTACTTC	TRBV14	-	-	TRBJ2-7
CASSPDRNHEQYF	TGTGCCAGCAGTCCAGACAGAAATCACGAGCAGTACTTC	TRBV27	-	-	TRBJ2-7
CASSPGTGADTQYF	TGTGCCAGCTCACCAGGGACAGGTGCAGATACGCAGTATTTT	TRBV18	-	TRBD1	TRBJ2-3
CASTPGGSYEQYF	TGTGCCAGCACCCCAGGGGGATCCTACGAGCAGTACTTC	TRBV6-5	-	TRBD1	TRBJ2-7
CASSQGTGVRDTEAFF	TGTGCCAGCAGCCAAGGGACAGGGGTTCGCGACACTGAAGCTTTCTTT	TRBV5-8	-	TRBD1	TRBJ1-1
CASSVGQGSDNEQFF	TGTGCCAGCAGCGTAGGGCAGGGTTCTGACAATGAGCAGTTCTTC	TRBV9	-	-	TRBJ2-1
CASYIGGTNTEAFF	TGCGCCAGCTACATCGGCGGAACGAACACTGAAGCTTTCTTT	TRBV5-1	-	-	TRBJ1-1
CASSLAGAREAFF	TGTGCCAGCAGTTTAGCAGGGGCGCGTGAAGCTTTCTTT	TRBV28	-	-	TRBJ1-1
CASSETSGSAYTQYF	TGCGCCAGCAGCGAAACTAGCGGGAGCGCGTATACGCAGTATTTT	TRBV4-3	-	TRBD2	TRBJ2-3
CASSSGTSGRFAETQYF	TGTGCCAGCAGCTCCGGGACTAGCGGGAGGTTTGCGGAGACCCAGTACTTC	TRBV7-9	-	TRBD2	TRBJ2-5
CASSPLNEQFF	TGTGCCAGCAGTCCACTCAATGAGCAGTTCTTC	TRBV28	-	-	TRBJ2-1
CASSLADHRNQPQHF	TGTGCCAGCAGTTTGGCAGACCACAGGAATCAGCCCCAGCATTTT	TRBV28	few	-	TRBJ1-5
CASGSEYEQYF	TGTGCCAGCGGTAGCGAATACGAGCAGTACTTC	TRBV5-6	-	-	TRBJ2-7
CAHHSGASYEQYF	TGTGCCCATCACAGCGGGGCTTCCTACGAGCAGTACTTC	TRBV28	-	TRBD2	TRBJ2-7
CASSHNRGNSPLHF	TGCGCCAGCAGCCATAACAGGGGGAACTCACCCCTCCACTTT	TRBV4-3	-	TRBD1	TRBJ1-6
CASSPGTSGHNEQFF	TGTGCCAGCAGCCCCGGGACTAGCGGCCACAATGAGCAGTTCTTC	TRBV27	-	TRBD2	TRBJ2-1
CATSGTSGRETQYF	TGTGCCACCAGTGGGACTAGCGGGAGAGAGACCCAGTACTTC	TRBV24-1	-	TRBD2	TRBJ2-5
CASSIDRGGVGKLFF	TGTGCCAGTAGTATCGACAGGGGCGGCGTAGGAAAACTGTTTTTT	TRBV19	-	TRBD1	TRBJ1-4
CASSQDLSRESLDTQYF	TGCGCCAGCAGCCAAGATTTATCCCGGGAGAGCCTTGATACGCAGTATTTT	TRBV4-3	-	-	TRBJ2-3
CASSLLLGGDTEAFF	TGTGCCAGCAGTTTATTGTTGGGGGGAGACACTGAAGCTTTCTTT	TRBV28	-	-	TRBJ1-1
CSVFRDSLNAEAFF	TGCAGCGTTTTCCGGGACAGTCTGAATGCTGAAGCTTTCTTT	TRBV29-1	-	TRBD1	TRBJ1-1